This TCR beta chain was obtained from a study of blood T cell repertoires in COVID-19. Study in general: PBMCs, B-cell-depleted T cells, or T cells provided the cDNA or gDNA that made up the material.

TCRdb's copy holds only in-frame clones and misses some; the assay was immunoSEQ multiplex PCR. The data contain approximately 330,000 clones, 88% of them singletons. This CDR3 is 17 amino acids long. Germline V CDR1 and CDR2: SGDLS, YYNGEE. Germline trimming cut 4 bases from V and 4 bases from J; bases unmatched to any gene: 15. This clonotype was obtained from a woman between 50 and 59 years old with active or convalescent COVID-19. Sequencing was carried out using peripheral blood. This chain uses TRBV9 with TRBJ1-1; 8 nucleotides agree with TRBD1. DNA of the CDR3: TGTGCCAGCAGCCGCTTTCCCCTCGGACAGGGCCGCACTGAAGCTTTCTTT. This sequence encodes CASSRFPLGQGRTEAFF.